This T cell receptor (beta chain) was retrieved from a study of blood T cell repertoires in COVID-19. At the level of the study: PBMCs, B-cell-depleted T cells, or T cells were the source of the cDNA or gDNA that made up the material.

This clone was observed a few times. In the original workflow: By means of reference gene primer amplification, nucleated cell counts were estimated. Assay: immunoSEQ multiplex PCR; the TCRdb copy retains only in-frame clones and omits some. V, J and clone size derive from that table, while D and trimming were established from the DNA sequence. Among 150,000 to 190,000 clones, 70% to 90% were seen once, and the ten largest hold more than 7.5%. The germline gives CDR1 LNHDA, CDR2 SQIVND (reference sequence). V lost 5 bases to trimming and J lost 5 bases; unmatched junction nucleotides: 4. This CDR3 has 13 amino acids.

The sequenced sample was peripheral blood. The J gene is TRBJ1-2, the V gene TRBV19; 8 bases match TRBD1. The origin of this receptor is a woman aged 55-70 years with COVID-19, enrolled during active disease. The CDR3 nucleotides are TGTGCCAGTAGTGTTCGGACAGGGTATGGCTACACCTTC. Amino acid sequence: CASSVRTGYGYTF. The variable domain in full, with the rest retrieved from reference TRBV19 and TRBJ1-2, is DGGITQSPKYLFRKEGQNVTLSCEQNLNHDAMYWYRQDPGQGLRLIYYSQIVNDFQKGDIAEGYSVSREKKESFPLTVTSAQKNPTAFYLCASSVRTGYGYTFGSGTRLTVV.